This T cell receptor beta chain stems from a study of early T cells in non-severe SARS-CoV-2 infection. Via MiXCR, TCRdb re-called the 5' RACE reads, giving one row per CDR3 protein. The repertoire holds tens of thousands of distinct CDR3 sequences, roughly 4.4% seen once, with 10% to 12% in the top ten. The sample holds many counts of this clonotype. V shed 4 bases and J shed 1 base, with 15 bases lying between them. The CDR3 consists of 15 residues. Germline CDR1 reads SGHRS; CDR2 reads YFSETQ. This rearrangement joins TRBV5-1 to TRBJ2-7; D is unclear. This TCR came from an adult who was a healthcare worker with PCR-confirmed SARS-CoV-2 infection or an uninfected control (not recorded which). The source material was whole blood. For the CDR3, the DNA is TGCGCCAGCAGCCTGAGGCCTGACCAATCCTACGAGCAGTACTTC. Protein: CASSLRPDQSYEQYF.